This TCR beta chain was captured in a study of T cell clonotyping in hematopoietic cell transplantation. Study at large: Recipients' pretransplant samples followed cytoreduction. Study-wide results and caveats: No sorting was done, leaving CD4 and CD8 contributions mixed. At the given depth, recipient repertoires were over 95% de novo clonotypes.

A remark on this clone: Its antigen is undetermined.

Germline V lookup: CDR1 MNHEY, CDR2 SVGAGI. CDR3 length: 14 residues. V was trimmed by 0 bases and J by 5 bases, leaving 10 bases between them. Clones were read by immunoSEQ multiplex PCR, and TCRdb kept only the in-frame ones, dropping some. The repertoire consists of tens of thousands of clones, with about nine tenths occurring once and the leading ten covering 5.9%. Indicated time point: recipient sample about 28 days before transplant, after cytoreduction. Samples: about 28 days before transplant, then days 30, 100 and 180 after. This TCR derives from a man in his sixties with biphenotypic leukemia. Some clones in this sample may be carry-over from other donors' samples. The chain is built from TRBV6-5 and TRBJ1-2; no firm D call. Specimen: peripheral blood mononuclear cells, collected before stem cell transplant. The CDR3 bases are TGTGCCAGCAGTTACTCGTGGGAGTCTTATGGCTACACCTTC. This codes for CASSYSWESYGYTF.